These 30 T cell receptor beta chains were sequenced from one sample in a study of blood T cell repertoires in COVID-19. Profiled with immunoSEQ multiplex PCR; TCRdb holds only in-frame clones, not every one. Of over 200,000 clones in the sample, 86% were seen once. What was sequenced was PBMCs or T cells enriched from blood (not recorded which). Every receptor here comes from a man younger than 35 who had recovered from COVID-19.

In this sample, this clone turned up a few times. This chain joins TRBV11-3 and TRBJ2-1; TRBD2 aligns across 11 bases. The V and J ends lost 0 bases and 4 bases, in that order; junction bases with no gene match: 11. CDR1 is SGHNT, CDR2 YENEEA, per germline. CDR3 length: 19 residues. CDR3 bases: TGTGCCAGCAGCTTAGATCGGCTAGCGGGAGGACTAGCTTACAATGAGCAGTTCTTC. Its protein product is CASSLDRLAGGLAYNEQFF.

V and J are TRBV27 and TRBJ2-5; 9 nucleotides agree with TRBD1. V shed 4 bases and J 5 bases; nucleotides not matched to a gene: 14. This CDR3 region has 17 residues. Germline V gives CDR1 MNHEY, CDR2 SMNVEV (reference sequence). The CDR3 region is CASSSSPRSGTGETQYF. For the CDR3, the DNA is TGTGCCAGCAGTTCCTCTCCGAGGTCCGGGACAGGGGAGACCCAGTACTTC.

V gene TRBV20-1 combines with J gene TRBJ2-7; 7 nucleotides line up with TRBD2. This CDR3 region has 11 residues. V lost 2 bases and J lost 7; bases outside the gene matches: 2. The germline V gene encodes CDR1 DFQATT and CDR2 SNEGSKA (reference sequence). Here the CDR3 reads CSARSGREQYF. The DNA of the CDR3 is TGCAGTGCTAGATCCGGGAGGGAGCAGTACTTC.

This clone was picked up one time. This chain joins TRBV6-5 and TRBJ2-7, with 15 bases fitting TRBD2. Germline CDR1 and CDR2: MNHEY and SVGAGI. This CDR3 spans 16 amino acids. The V gene end was trimmed by 1 base and the J gene end by 7 bases; junction bases not matched to a gene: 5. DNA of the CDR3: TGTGCCAGCAGTTACTTATGGACTAGCGGGGGGGCGGAGCAGTACTTC. Translated: CASSYLWTSGGAEQYF.

This clone was picked up one time. The CDR3, as DNA: TGTGCCAGCAGCCGTACCCGGGGCGAGCAGTACTTC. Amino acids: CASSRTRGEQYF. V usage is TRBV12-3 or TRBV12-4 and J usage is TRBJ2-7; a possible D gene is TRBD2 (5 bases). The CDR3 consists of 12 residues. The ends were cut back, 6 bases at V and 6 bases at J, with 12 bases in the middle.

The J gene is TRBJ2-2, the V gene TRBV12-3 or TRBV12-4; D perhaps matches TRBD2 (6 bases). The V and J ends lost 6 bases and 8 bases respectively, with 10 bases between them. This CDR3 has 12 residues. This CDR3 is CASSFGGGELFF. DNA of the CDR3: TGTGCCAGCAGCTTCGGGGGAGGGGAGCTGTTTTTT.

V is TRBV2 and J is TRBJ2-5; 8 bases align to TRBD1. The CDR3 runs 16 residues. In germline, CDR1 is SNHLY, CDR2 FYNNEI. V lost 7 bases and J lost 0; bases outside the gene matches: 10. The CDR3 DNA follows: TGTGCCAGCAAGAACATGGCAGGGGGCTACCAAGAGACCCAGTACTTC. Its translation: CASKNMAGGYQETQYF.

The V and J genes are TRBV19 and TRBJ1-5; D might be TRBD1 (6 bases). Germline V gene lookup returns CDR1 LNHDA and CDR2 SQIVND (reference sequence). V was shortened by 7 bases and J by 7 bases, with 23 bases between the two germline ends. The CDR3 loop spans 16 amino acids. The CDR3 bases are TGTGCCAGTAACCCATTCGGGGCCAGGGGCGGCCAGCCCCAGCATTTT. Its translation: CASNPFGARGGQPQHF.

The V and J genes are TRBV29-1 and TRBJ2-1; D is undetermined. V was cut by 3 bases and J by 1 base, with 10 bases left in between. CDR1 and CDR2 (germline): SQVTM, ANQGSEA. CDR3 length: 14 amino acids. CDR3 sequence (DNA): TGCAGCGTTGAGGGCTTTCCTTCCTACAATGAGCAGTTCTTC. Translation gives CSVEGFPSYNEQFF.

As to this clone: Relative to the germline gene, one junction end is altered; a read error may explain this. V and J are TRBV14 and TRBJ2-7, with D uncertain. Germline lookup yields CDR1 SGHDN and CDR2 FVKESK. The CDR3 sequence is 13 residues long. For the CDR3, the DNA is TGTGCCAGCAGCCAAGATCTGAACGGTCTTCAGGACTTC. Amino acids: CASSQDLNGLQDF.

The chain joins TRBV19 to TRBJ2-7, with D unclear. In germline, CDR1 is LNHDA, CDR2 SQIVND (reference sequence). V was trimmed by 6 bases and J by 2 bases, leaving 11 bases between them. The CDR3 spans 13 residues. Here the CDR3 reads CASRGQLTYEQYF. The CDR3 DNA is TGTGCCAGTAGGGGCCAGCTTACCTACGAGCAGTACTTC. The full variable domain, with the rest looked up from reference TRBV19 and TRBJ2-7, is DGGITQSPKYLFRKEGQNVTLSCEQNLNHDAMYWYRQDPGQGLRLIYYSQIVNDFQKGDIAEGYSVSREKKESFPLTVTSAQKNPTAFYLCASRGQLTYEQYFGPGTRLTVT.

This chain links TRBV7-9 with TRBJ2-2, with TRBD1 identical over 7 bases. V lost 4 bases and J lost 2; bases outside the gene matches: 7. This CDR3 spans 16 amino acids. The germline CDR1 and CDR2 sequences are SEHNR and FQNEAQ (reference sequence). As DNA, the CDR3 is TGTGCCAGCAGCTCGAGACAGGGTCGTAACACCGGGGAGCTGTTTTTT. It yields the protein CASSSRQGRNTGELFF.

V usage is TRBV5-1 and J usage is TRBJ2-3; 11 bases are shared with TRBD1. V lost 4 bases, J lost 0 bases, and 4 bases stayed unmatched. The CDR3 totals 16 residues. Per germline, CDR1 SGHRS and CDR2 YFSETQ. The CDR3 loop is CASSPGQGASTDTQYF. The CDR3 DNA is TGCGCCAGCAGCCCTGGACAGGGGGCCAGCACAGATACGCAGTATTTT. Full variable domain (remainder filled in from reference TRBV5-1 and TRBJ2-3): KAGVTQTPRYLIKTRGQQVTLSCSPISGHRSVSWYQQTPGQGLQFLFEYFSETQRNKGNFPGRFSGRQFSNSRSEMNVSTLELGDSALYLCASSPGQGASTDTQYFGPGTRLTVL.

The chain couples TRBV18 to TRBJ2-1; D gene uncertain. CDR3 size: 12 residues. The germline V gene has CDR1 KGHSH and CDR2 LQKENI. V lost 6 bases to trimming and J lost 4 bases, with 7 bases between them. CDR3 in amino acids: CASSLSYNEQFF. The CDR3 coding sequence is TGTGCCAGCTCCCTCAGTTACAATGAGCAGTTCTTC.

CDR3 loop: CASSLRQGTWGTEAFF. CDR3 in DNA: TGTGCCAGCAGCTTGCGACAGGGGACATGGGGCACTGAAGCTTTCTTT. The rearrangement uses TRBV5-8 and TRBJ1-1, with 8 bases lining up with TRBD1. The V and J ends lost 1 base and 4 bases, in that order; junction bases with no gene match: 9. This CDR3 has 16 amino acids. Per the germline V gene, CDR1 is SGHTS and CDR2 is YDEGEE.

This sequence joins TRBV19 and TRBJ2-7; possibly TRBD1 for D (7 bases). Germline loops: CDR1 LNHDA, CDR2 SQIVND (reference sequence). V gave up 5 bases and J gave up 2 bases, with 13 bases separating them. This CDR3 is built from 14 residues. In DNA form, the CDR3 reads TGTGCCAGTAGTTGGGGGGACAGAGCCTACGAGCAGTACTTC. Residues: CASSWGDRAYEQYF.

Only a few counts were recorded for this clone. This chain connects TRBV6-5 to TRBJ1-2, with a possible D match to TRBD1 (5 bases). Germline V lookup: CDR1 MNHEY, CDR2 SVGAGI. CDR3 length: 16 amino acids. The ends were cut back, 0 bases at V and 2 bases at J, with 13 bases in the middle. CDR3 bases: TGTGCCAGCAGTTACTCGGGGAGGGACCCGAACTATGGCTACACCTTC. Protein: CASSYSGRDPNYGYTF.

The chain recombines TRBV6-5 with TRBJ1-6, with unresolved D. CDR1 and CDR2 from the germline V gene are MNHEY and SVGAGI. The length of the CDR3 is 12 residues. The germline V and J ends were trimmed by 4 bases and 9 bases, with 7 bases remaining between them. In DNA, the CDR3 is TGTGCCAGCAGTTCGGAGGGTTCACCCCTCCACTTT. Protein sequence: CASSSEGSPLHF.

The chain uses TRBV11-2 and TRBJ2-7; no definite D call. The germline V gene has CDR1 SGHAT and CDR2 FQNNGV. Deletions cut 0 bases from V and 2 bases from J, with 5 bases between. There are 13 residues in the CDR3. This CDR3 is CASSLDPTYEQYF. The CDR3 DNA follows: TGTGCCAGCAGCTTAGATCCCACCTACGAGCAGTACTTC.

The chain uses TRBV7-8 and TRBJ2-5; the D gene is possibly TRBD1 (5 bases). CDR3 length equals 13 residues. V was cut by 8 bases and J by 2 bases, with 12 bases left in between. CDR1 is SGHVS and CDR2 is FQNEAQ in the germline V gene. CDR3 sequence reads: CASVMTVQETQYF. CDR3 sequence (DNA): TGTGCCAGCGTTATGACAGTACAAGAGACCCAGTACTTC.

V and J are TRBV11-2 and TRBJ1-6; no definite D call. The V and J ends lost 5 bases and 14 bases respectively, with 13 bases between them. Germline CDR1 and CDR2: SGHAT and FQNNGV. The CDR3 consists of 12 residues. The CDR3 sequence is CASSQIKRTLHF. The CDR3 DNA is TGTGCCAGCAGCCAAATAAAGAGGACCCTCCACTTT.

V is TRBV25-1 and J is TRBJ2-7; 8 bases are a match to TRBD2. The germline V gene has CDR1 MGHDK and CDR2 SYGVNS. J lost 4 bases, V lost 4 bases, and 6 bases had no gene match. The CDR3 spans 14 residues. The CDR3 DNA reads TGTGCCAGCAGTGGGCCGGGAGGGTGGTACGAGCAGTACTTC. This encodes CASSGPGGWYEQYF.

The table lists this clone with a few counts. V and J are TRBV19 and TRBJ2-7; the D is unclear. V lost 4 bases to trimming and J lost 6 bases, with 7 bases between them. Germline CDR1 and CDR2: LNHDA and SQIVND (reference sequence). The CDR3 sequence is 11 residues long. The CDR3: CASSTYGEQYF. In DNA form, the CDR3 reads TGTGCCAGTAGTACCTATGGCGAGCAGTACTTC.

The rearrangement joins TRBV2 to TRBJ2-2; 9 nucleotides agree with TRBD1. The CDR3 sequence is 14 residues long. V lost 9 bases to trimming and J lost 3 bases; unmatched junction nucleotides: 5. The V gene's germline CDR1 is SNHLY and CDR2 FYNNEI. The CDR3 reads CARNRGLDTGELFF. For the CDR3, the DNA is TGTGCCAGGAACAGGGGGCTCGACACCGGGGAGCTGTTTTTT.

V gene TRBV7-3 combines with J gene TRBJ2-1, with 9 bases aligning to TRBD2. Trimming took 1 base from V and 3 from J; bases not matched to a gene: 7. The CDR3 spans 17 residues. Germline lookup yields CDR1 SGHTA and CDR2 FQGTGA. CDR3 nucleotide sequence: TGTGCCAGCAGCTTAAGCGGGAGGGAGGGACTCTACAATGAGCAGTTCTTC. Translation gives CASSLSGREGLYNEQFF.

This clone is a singleton in its sample. The chain carries TRBV5-1 and TRBJ2-1; 11 bases fit TRBD2. The length of the CDR3 is 14 residues. Germline loops: CDR1 SGHRS, CDR2 YFSETQ. The V segment lost 4 bases and the J segment 7 bases; nucleotides outside the gene matches: 4. The CDR3 reads CASSGGLAVNEQFF. DNA of the CDR3: TGCGCCAGCAGCGGGGGACTAGCGGTAAATGAGCAGTTCTTC.

V and J are TRBV12-5 and TRBJ1-1, with 7 bases identical to TRBD1. Germline V gives CDR1 LGHNT, CDR2 FRNRAP. CDR3 length: 13 amino acids. The V gene end was trimmed by 1 base and the J gene end by 10 bases; junction bases not matched to a gene: 6. This chain's CDR3 is CASGLGQGRGAFF. CDR3 DNA: TGTGCTAGTGGTTTGGGACAGGGTAGGGGAGCTTTCTTT.

The V and J genes are TRBV7-9 and TRBJ1-2; no clear D. V was cut by 0 bases and J by 13 bases, with 12 bases left in between. Germline values: CDR1 SEHNR, CDR2 FQNEAQ (reference sequence). This CDR3 is 12 amino acids long. The CDR3 region is CASSLAQRESTF. In DNA, the CDR3 is TGTGCCAGCAGCTTAGCGCAAAGGGAGAGCACCTTC.

The rearrangement uses TRBV5-1 and TRBJ2-2; 12 nucleotides agree with TRBD2. This CDR3 has 16 amino acids. With 1 base clipped from V and 6 bases from J, the junction kept 4 bases outside the gene matches. CDR1 is SGHRS and CDR2 is YFSETQ in the germline V gene. The CDR3 nucleotides are TGCGCCAGCAGCTTGCGACTAGCGGGAGCCTCCGGGGAGCTGTTTTTT. As protein: CASSLRLAGASGELFF.

The rearrangement uses TRBV7-8 and TRBJ2-7; 9 bases fit TRBD2. J gave up 5 bases and V 5 bases, and 13 bases lay outside the gene matches. Germline values: CDR1 SGHVS, CDR2 FQNEAQ. This CDR3 is built from 16 residues. The CDR3 here is CASSPKRVAGVNEQYF. The CDR3 DNA sequence: TGTGCCAGCAGCCCCAAGAGGGTAGCGGGAGTAAACGAGCAGTACTTC.